The table lists the clone carrying this TCR beta chain with a count of one. Its antigen is not identified. The primer mix had 60 Vbeta and 13 Jbeta primers. The assay was immunoSEQ multiplex PCR, and TCRdb's table has in-frame clones only and misses some. This sample has around 130,000 clones, with roughly three quarters found just once. V shed 5 bases and J shed 1 base, with 18 bases lying between them. CDR1 and CDR2 (germline): GTSNPN, SVGIG (reference sequence). This CDR3 spans 16 amino acids. The data were taken from a study of cytomegalovirus exposure and HLA in healthy donors. Study as a whole: Earlier results showed roughly 120 million unique TCR beta sequences derived from approximately 170 million T cells.

Study-level findings and limits: A previous analysis found most TCR beta V segments productive roughly 87% or roughly 30% of the time.

The clonotype was recovered from a man aged 18 to 35 in good health and CMV-seronegative. The chain joins TRBV30 to TRBJ1-5; D gene unclear. The sample was PBMCs. The CDR3 DNA reads TGTGCCTGGGGACTAAGGGAAAGTAGAAGCAATCAGCCCCAGCATTTT. This gives the protein CAWGLRESRSNQPQHF. The entire variable domain, with the rest obtained from reference TRBV30 and TRBJ1-5, is as follows: SQTIHQWPATLVQPVGSPLSLECTVEGTSNPNLYWYRQAAGRGLQLLFYSVGIGQISSEVPQNLSASRPQDRQFILSSKKLLLSDSGFYLCAWGLRESRSNQPQHFGDGTRLSIL.